This TCR beta chain was recorded in a study of cytomegalovirus exposure and HLA in healthy donors. Study at large: In terms of ancestry, the Caucasian-associated cluster contained about 81% of the roughly 360 genotyped donors.

The study's findings and limits: The study found most TCR sequences rare, yet found some public TCRs in many donors. It was reported that the classifier diagnosed cytomegalovirus status with high specificity and sensitivity in both the original and validation cohorts. Presence/absence analyses assumed roughly uniform sequencing depth across donors, which may not hold.

Notes on this clone: The target antigen is unknown.

PCR employed 60 Vbeta and 13 Jbeta primers. Profiling relied on immunoSEQ multiplex PCR, and the TCRdb table lists in-frame clones only, not all of them. The table shows about 80,000 clones, with 80% occurring only once. With 2 bases removed from V and 6 bases from J, the gap between germline ends came to 11 bases. Germline V lookup: CDR1 SGDLS, CDR2 YYNGEE. This CDR3 has 13 residues. The genes are TRBV9 and TRBJ1-1; D remains ambiguous. This TCR was sampled from a middle-aged man in good health and CMV-seropositive. The sample comprised PBMCs. The CDR3 nucleotides are TGTGCCAGCAGCGTCGTCGGTCCCGCTGAAGCTTTCTTT. Encoded protein: CASSVVGPAEAFF.